This is a list of T cell receptor beta chains from one sample in a study of vaccination and CD4 T cells after COVID-19. TCRdb analysed the PCR reads with MiXCR anew, one entry per CDR3 protein. The sample lists approximately 9,300 distinct CDR3 sequences; about 64% were seen once. Their recognized antigens are unknown. Sequenced sample: CD4+ T cells from blood, cultured in vitro. The receptors here all came from a human donor who had recovered from COVID-19. CDR3s include the opening cysteine and the closing phenylalanine or tryptophan. Each record gives: clone size, J gene, D gene, V gene, CDR3 protein, CDR3 DNA. The D gene is left open where the match is weak. Size is omitted from some rows. Given values are once, few, many or a class for expanded clones.

NA TRBJ1-2 TRBD1 TRBV5-5 CASSKPGQGARGYTF TGTGCCAGCAGCAAGCCGGGACAGGGGGCTCGGGGCTACACCTTC
NA TRBJ2-5 TRBD2 TRBV7-2 CASSFGLATETQYF TGTGCCAGCAGCTTCGGACTAGCGACGGAGACCCAGTACTTC
few TRBJ2-7 NA TRBV18 CASSPIIAYEQYF TGTGCCAGCTCACCCATAATAGCCTACGAGCAGTACTTC
NA TRBJ2-1 NA TRBV7-9 CASSLQLRTVSYNEQFF TGTGCCAGCAGCTTACAGTTAAGGACAGTTTCCTACAATGAGCAGTTCTTC
NA TRBJ2-7 TRBD1 TRBV20-1 CSAREGHRGPEQYF TGCAGTGCTAGGGAGGGGCACAGGGGGCCTGAGCAGTACTTC
NA TRBJ2-7 TRBD1 TRBV11-2 CASSFGAGTGRYEQYF TGTGCCAGCAGCTTTGGGGCCGGGACAGGGCGCTACGAGCAGTACTTC
few TRBJ2-3 NA TRBV10-3 CAIRDSTDTQYF TGTGCCATCAGGGATTCCACAGATACGCAGTATTTT
few TRBJ2-2 NA TRBV6-1 CASRTSNTGELFF TGTGCCAGCAGGACTTCGAACACCGGGGAGCTGTTTTTT
NA TRBJ2-3 TRBD2 TRBV27 CASTARGAGTDTQYF TGTGCCAGCACAGCGCGGGGGGCGGGCACAGATACGCAGTATTTT
NA TRBJ1-6 NA TRBV7-9 CASSLEGPTLHF TGTGCCAGCAGCTTAGAGGGGCCCACCCTCCACTTT
NA TRBJ1-5 NA TRBV9 CASSPPGADQPQHF TGTGCCAGCAGCCCACCAGGGGCCGATCAGCCCCAGCATTTT
NA TRBJ1-1 NA TRBV25-1 CASSEYSGLNTEAFF TGTGCCAGCAGTGAATACTCAGGACTGAACACTGAAGCTTTCTTT
few TRBJ2-7 NA TRBV20-1 CSAREGQGYYEQYF TGCAGTGCTAGAGAGGGGCAGGGGTACTACGAGCAGTACTTC
few TRBJ2-3 TRBD2 TRBV7-2 CASSATSGGASKQYF TGTGCCAGCAGCGCCACTAGCGGGGGGGCCAGTAAGCAGTATTTT
NA TRBJ2-5 TRBD2 TRBV2 CASSGLAVTQYF TGTGCCAGCAGCGGACTAGCCGTAACCCAGTACTTC
few TRBJ2-7 TRBD2 TRBV20-1 CSARERGLEENEQYF TGCAGTGCTAGAGAGCGAGGACTAGAAGAAAACGAGCAGTACTTC